The entry below gives a single TCR beta chain sequence along with its context. These data come from a study of technical replicates of blood from a handful of donors. Trimming stripped 1 base from V and 3 bases from J, with 10 bases between. The CDR3 sequence is 15 residues long. Germline lookup yields CDR1 MNHEY and CDR2 SMNVEV (reference sequence). The method was immunoSEQ multiplex PCR; TCRdb's version includes in-frame clones alone and lacks a portion of them. The sample contains around 100,000 clones, around 96% of which appear only once. The chain links TRBV27 to TRBJ1-5; tentative D call: TRBD1 (5 bases). Sequencing was done on a sample of T cells isolated from PBMCs. The TCR originated in a human donor in good health. The DNA of the CDR3 is TGTGCCAGCAGTTTATTTTGGGGACTCAATCAGCCCCAGCATTTT. The encoded protein is CASSLFWGLNQPQHF.